This T cell receptor (beta chain) was recovered during a study of response to subunit inactivated influenza vaccine. V was clipped by 5 bases and J by 2 bases, with 11 bases between them. The CDR3 covers 14 residues. Germline assignment: CDR1 KGHDR and CDR2 SFDVKD. TCRdb independently ran MiXCR on the RT-PCR reads; one entry per CDR3 protein. The table includes hundreds of thousands of distinct CDR3 sequences, approximately 12% detected once. The input for sequencing was PBMCs from blood, taken on the day of vaccination. The rearrangement uses TRBV24-1 and TRBJ1-2; possibly TRBD1 for D (5 bases). The source is a man over 45 who received an inactivated influenza vaccine. In DNA form, the CDR3 reads TGTGCCACCAGTGCGGCAGGGCCCAACTATGGCTACACCTTC. It translates to CATSAAGPNYGYTF.